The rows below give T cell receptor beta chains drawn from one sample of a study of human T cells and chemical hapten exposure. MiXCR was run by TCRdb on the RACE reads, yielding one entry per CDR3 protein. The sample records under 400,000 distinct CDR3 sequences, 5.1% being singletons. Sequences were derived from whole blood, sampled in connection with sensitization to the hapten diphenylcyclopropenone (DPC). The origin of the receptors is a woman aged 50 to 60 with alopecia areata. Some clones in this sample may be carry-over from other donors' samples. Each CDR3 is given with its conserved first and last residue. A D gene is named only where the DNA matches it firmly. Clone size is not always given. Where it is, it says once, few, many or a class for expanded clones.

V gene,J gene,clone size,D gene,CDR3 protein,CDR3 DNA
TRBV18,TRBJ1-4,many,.,CASSPWGSGEKLFF,TGTGCCAGCTCACCATGGGGATCAGGCGAAAAACTGTTTTTT
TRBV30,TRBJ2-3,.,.,CAWGHLPSRDTQYF,TGTGCCTGGGGACACCTACCCTCGAGGGATACGCAGTATTTT
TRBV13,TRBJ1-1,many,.,CASSSRTGNDTEAFF,TGTGCCAGCAGCTCCCGAACAGGGAACGACACTGAAGCTTTCTTT
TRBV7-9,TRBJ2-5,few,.,CASSLWDTHFQETQYF,TGTGCCAGCAGCTTGTGGGACACCCACTTCCAAGAGACCCAGTACTTC
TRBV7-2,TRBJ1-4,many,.,CASSVRGSLEKLFF,TGTGCCAGCAGCGTCCGGGGCTCCCTAGAAAAACTGTTTTTT
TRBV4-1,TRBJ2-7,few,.,CASSQDLSGHEQYF,TGCGCCAGCAGCCAAGATCTCTCCGGTCACGAGCAGTACTTC
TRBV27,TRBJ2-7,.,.,CASPTGSSPSYEQYF,TGTGCCAGCCCGACCGGGAGCTCCCCGTCCTACGAGCAGTACTTC
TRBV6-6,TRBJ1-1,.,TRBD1,CASNPGQVMNTEAFF,TGTGCCAGCAATCCCGGACAGGTGATGAACACTGAAGCTTTCTTT
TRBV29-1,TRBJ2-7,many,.,CSAAGGAESLREQYF,TGCAGCGCCGCCGGCGGGGCGGAGTCCCTACGAGAGCAGTACTTC
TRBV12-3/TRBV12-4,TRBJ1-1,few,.,CASTFTMNTEAFF,TGTGCCAGCACCTTTACCATGAACACTGAAGCTTTCTTT
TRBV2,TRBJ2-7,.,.,CASSFRLGGEQYF,TGTGCCAGCAGTTTCCGATTAGGGGGCGAGCAGTACTTC
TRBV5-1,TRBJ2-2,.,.,CASSLDSPNTGELFF,TGCGCCAGCAGCTTGGACAGCCCGAACACCGGGGAGCTGTTTTTT
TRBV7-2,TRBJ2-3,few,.,CASRLNGADTQYF,TGTGCCAGCAGGTTGAATGGGGCAGATACGCAGTATTTT
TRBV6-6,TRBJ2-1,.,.,CASTDETRPGQFF,TGTGCCAGCACCGACGAGACCAGACCCGGGCAGTTCTTC
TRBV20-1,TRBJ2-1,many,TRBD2,CSARLAGGNNEQFF,TGCAGTGCGAGACTAGCGGGAGGGAACAATGAGCAGTTCTTC
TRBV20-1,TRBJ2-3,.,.,CSARDRGGPLITDTQYF,TGCAGTGCTAGAGATCGGGGCGGGCCATTGATCACAGATACGCAGTATTTT
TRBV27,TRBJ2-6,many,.,CASSFAGANVLTF,TGTGCCAGCAGTTTCGCTGGGGCCAACGTCCTGACTTTC
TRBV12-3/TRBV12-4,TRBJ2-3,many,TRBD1,CASRGQPDTQYF,TGTGCCAGCAGGGGACAGCCAGATACGCAGTATTTT
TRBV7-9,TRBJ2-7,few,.,CASSLPAGKAAGEQYF,TGTGCCAGCAGCCTCCCAGCGGGTAAGGCAGCAGGCGAGCAGTACTTC
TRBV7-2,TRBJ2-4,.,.,CASSLGAGAHAKNIQYF,TGTGCCAGCAGTCTTGGAGCAGGGGCGCATGCCAAAAACATTCAGTACTTC
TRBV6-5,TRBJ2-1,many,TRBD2,CASSPPPGGEQFF,TGTGCCAGCAGTCCCCCACCGGGAGGGGAGCAGTTCTTC
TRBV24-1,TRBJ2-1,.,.,CATSDFWNSSYNEQFF,TGTGCCACCAGTGATTTTTGGAATAGCTCCTACAATGAGCAGTTCTTC
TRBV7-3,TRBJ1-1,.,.,CASSLNVGGTEAFF,TGTGCCAGCAGCTTAAACGTGGGAGGCACTGAAGCTTTCTTT
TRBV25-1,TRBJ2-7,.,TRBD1,CASSVIGTGNYEQYF,TGTGCCAGCAGTGTAATAGGGACAGGAAACTACGAGCAGTACTTC
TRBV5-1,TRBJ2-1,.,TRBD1,CASSWGQGVTYNEQFF,TGCGCCAGCAGCTGGGGACAGGGGGTTACCTACAATGAGCAGTTCTTC
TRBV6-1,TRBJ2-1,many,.,CASTGGGSLREQFF,TGTGCCAGCACCGGCGGTGGATCCCTCCGGGAGCAGTTCTTC
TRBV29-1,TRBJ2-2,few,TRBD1,CSARGQGRGTGELFF,TGCAGCGCCAGAGGACAGGGGCGAGGCACCGGGGAGCTGTTTTTT
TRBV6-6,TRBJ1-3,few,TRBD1,CASSVETGPGNTIYF,TGTGCCAGCAGTGTGGAGACAGGGCCTGGAAACACCATATATTTT
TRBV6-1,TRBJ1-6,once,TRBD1,CASSERDRYNSPLHF,TGTGCCAGCAGTGAACGGGACAGGTATAATTCACCCCTCCACTTT
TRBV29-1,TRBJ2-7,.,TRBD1,CSVRQGTHYEQYF,TGCAGCGTTCGACAGGGGACCCACTACGAGCAGTACTTC
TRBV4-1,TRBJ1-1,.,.,CASSQGPPRSEAFF,TGCGCCAGCAGCCAAGGGCCCCCAAGATCTGAAGCTTTCTTT
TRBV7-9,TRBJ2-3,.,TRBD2,CASSPVSGRADTQYF,TGTGCCAGCAGCCCTGTTAGCGGGAGGGCAGATACGCAGTATTTT
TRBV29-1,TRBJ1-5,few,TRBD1,CSVAGGNGPQHF,TGCAGCGTTGCAGGGGGCAATGGGCCCCAGCATTTT
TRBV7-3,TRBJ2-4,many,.,CASSLNRKNIQYF,TGTGCCAGCAGCTTAAACAGAAAAAACATTCAGTACTTC
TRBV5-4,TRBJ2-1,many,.,CASSLAVDEQFF,TGTGCCAGCAGCTTGGCCGTGGATGAGCAGTTCTTC
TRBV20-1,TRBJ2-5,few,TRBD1,CSARSYRGAEETQYF,TGCAGTGCTAGATCATACAGGGGCGCAGAAGAGACCCAGTACTTC
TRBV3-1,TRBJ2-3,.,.,CASSHPGTLKKDTQYF,TGTGCCAGCAGCCATCCCGGGACACTAAAGAAGGATACGCAGTATTTT
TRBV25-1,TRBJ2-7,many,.,CASSEREPSYEQYF,TGTGCCAGCAGTGAAAGGGAGCCGTCCTACGAGCAGTACTTC
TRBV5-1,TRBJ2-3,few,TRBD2,CASTSGPSAGTDTQYF,TGCGCCAGTACTAGCGGTCCGTCGGCGGGGACAGATACGCAGTATTTT
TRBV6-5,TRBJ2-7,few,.,CASRTQRSYEQYF,TGTGCCAGCCGGACCCAGCGGAGCTACGAGCAGTACTTC
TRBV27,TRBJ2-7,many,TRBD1,CASLSPGRQGSYEQYF,TGTGCCAGCCTATCCCCGGGAAGACAGGGGTCCTACGAGCAGTACTTC
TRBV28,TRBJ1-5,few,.,CASGRINQPQHF,TGTGCCAGCGGTCGGATCAATCAGCCCCAGCATTTT
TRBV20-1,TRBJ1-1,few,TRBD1,CSAPDRGRSGTEAFF,TGCAGTGCGCCGGACAGGGGGCGATCGGGTACTGAAGCTTTCTTT
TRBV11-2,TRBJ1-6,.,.,CASSLEGTDLSYNSPLHF,TGTGCCAGCAGCTTAGAGGGAACTGACCTCTCCTATAATTCACCCCTCCACTTT